The clone carrying this T cell receptor (beta chain) was detected ten times or more. Its specificity is not known. Construction of TCR beta libraries relied on iRepertoire HTBI primers and on Arm-PCR targeting CDR3 regions. TCRdb independently ran MiXCR on the multiplex PCR reads; one entry per CDR3 protein. The sample has approximately 350,000 distinct CDR3 sequences, approximately 15% seen once. The CDR3 totals 13 residues. Germline V gene lookup returns CDR1 SGHRS and CDR2 YFSETQ. V lost 4 bases and J lost 10; bases outside the gene matches: 8. Stated time point: newly diagnosed GD, antithyroid drugs for less than 3 months. After RNA was extracted from PBMCs, the TCR library was made from it. Criteria from the American Thyroid Association guidelines were applied to diagnose Graves' disease. This entry is derived from a study of regulatory T cells in long-lasting Graves disease. Whole-study results and caveats: Whereas new patients shared 966 public clonotypes, persistent patients shared more, at 2,500 to 3,500.

This sample also appeared in a second study, on T cells in Graves' hyperthyroidism and ophthalmopathy. That publication notes: Expanded thyroid clonotypes (above 0.001) were mostly also found in blood.

The starting material was peripheral blood mononuclear cells (PBMCs), obtained at new diagnosis, from a patient treated with antithyroid drugs. V usage is TRBV5-1 and J usage is TRBJ1-2; 9 positions match TRBD1. This receptor was obtained from a man aged 35-49 years with Graves disease. CDR3 loop: CASSPGQGRNYTF. The CDR3 DNA reads as TGCGCCAGCAGCCCCGGACAGGGGAGAAACTACACCTTC. Based on the CDR3 plus reference TRBV5-1 and TRBJ1-2, the full variable domain is KAGVTQTPRYLIKTRGQQVTLSCSPISGHRSVSWYQQTPGQGLQFLFEYFSETQRNKGNFPGRFSGRQFSNSRSEMNVSTLELGDSALYLCASSPGQGRNYTFGSGTRLTVV.